The 25 T cell receptor beta chains in this list originate from one sample, sequenced in a study of radiation and T cells in renal cell carcinoma. The protocol was immunoSEQ multiplex PCR, while the TCRdb copy is restricted to in-frame clones and leaves out a portion. The sample consists of around 81,000 clones, just under 85% of them appearing once. Time point specified: blood 4 weeks post-SBRT, at nephrectomy. Specified treatment: 15 Gy SBRT to primary tumor, nephrectomy 4 weeks later. The sample consisted of blood, taken from a patient whose treatment included radiotherapy and nephrectomy. The receptors originated from a man aged 50 to 60 with renal cell carcinoma.

V gene TRBV9 combines with J gene TRBJ2-5, with TRBD2 as a possible D gene (7 bases). This CDR3 spans 15 amino acids. In germline, CDR1 is SGDLS, CDR2 YYNGEE. With 4 bases removed from V and 1 base from J, the gap between germline ends came to 14 bases. In DNA form, the CDR3 reads TGTGCCAGCAGCAAGGAGGGAGGGGGCCAAGAGACCCAGTACTTC. As protein: CASSKEGGGQETQYF.

A few counts support this clone. The chain has TRBV9 and TRBJ2-7; 11 bases match TRBD2. The junction had 7 bases not matched to a gene; V was cut back by 3 bases and J by 2 bases. The CDR3 is 16 amino acids. Per the germline V gene, CDR1 is SGDLS and CDR2 is YYNGEE. As DNA, the CDR3 is TGTGCCAGCAGCGAGACCTTAGCGGGGGGGCCCTACGAGCAGTACTTC. This translates into CASSETLAGGPYEQYF.

A single count supports this clone. CDR3 coding DNA: TGCGCCAGCATGTTAGGGGGCGCGGAAGAGACCCAGTACTTC. Translating gives CASMLGGAEETQYF. This rearrangement joins TRBV5-1 to TRBJ2-5; TRBD1 matches 7 bases. The CDR3 length is 14 residues. V was clipped by 6 bases and J by 3 bases; unmatched bases: 8. CDR1 and CDR2 (germline): SGHRS, YFSETQ.

The chain has TRBV29-1 and TRBJ1-2; no reliable D call. Germline loops: CDR1 SQVTM, CDR2 ANQGSEA. V lost 7 bases, J lost 4 bases, and 10 bases lay in between. This CDR3 is 11 amino acids long. The DNA for the CDR3 is TGCAGCGCCGCAGCGGCCTATGGCTACACCTTC. Translating gives CSAAAAYGYTF.

This CDR3 is CASSYLWDTQYF. Written as DNA, the CDR3 is TGTGCCAGCAGCTACCTCTGGGATACGCAGTATTTT. This chain connects TRBV9 to TRBJ2-3; no definite D call. The CDR3 length is 12 residues. Trimming removed 4 bases from V and 6 bases from J, with 9 bases in between. CDR1 is SGDLS, CDR2 YYNGEE, per germline. Combining the CDR3 with reference TRBV9 and TRBJ2-3 gives the whole variable domain DSGVTQTPKHLITATGQRVTLRCSPRSGDLSVYWYQQSLDQGLQFLIQYYNGEERAKGNILERFSAQQFPDLHSELNLSSLELGDSALYFCASSYLWDTQYFGPGTRLTVL.

The chain links TRBV5-6 to TRBJ2-7; maybe TRBD2 (6 bases). The V gene lost 4 bases and the J gene lost 4 bases, with 15 bases spanning the gap. The length of the CDR3 is 14 residues. CDR1 SGHDT and CDR2 YYEEEE come from the germline V gene. CDR3 region: CASSAGIILYEQYF. The DNA of the CDR3 is TGTGCCAGCAGCGCGGGAATTATACTTTACGAGCAGTACTTC.

V usage is TRBV5-1 and J usage is TRBJ2-6; either TRBD1 or TRBD2 may supply D (5 bases each). The CDR3 covers 15 residues. The germline gives CDR1 SGHRS, CDR2 YFSETQ. The V and J ends lost 0 bases and 2 bases respectively, with 6 bases between them. CDR3 in amino acids: CASSLGGAGANVLTF. Here the CDR3 DNA reads TGCGCCAGCAGCTTGGGAGGGGCTGGGGCCAACGTCCTGACTTTC.

The CDR3 sequence: CAIRRVPYNEQFF. The DNA of the CDR3 is TGTGCCATAAGGAGAGTCCCCTACAATGAGCAGTTCTTC. V usage is TRBV15 and J usage is TRBJ2-1; D is unresolved. Germline CDR1 reads LNHNV; CDR2 reads YYDKDF (reference sequence). The V gene lost 10 bases and the J gene lost 2 bases, with 12 bases spanning the gap. This CDR3 spans 13 amino acids.

The rearrangement joins TRBV4-1 to TRBJ2-7; 11 nucleotides line up with TRBD2. This CDR3 has 16 residues. Germline trimming cut 0 bases from V and 4 bases from J; bases unmatched to any gene: 5. Germline V gene data show CDR1 as MGHRA and CDR2 as YSYEKL. CDR3 amino acids: CASSQEPGLAGYEQYF. The CDR3 DNA reads TGCGCCAGCAGCCAAGAACCCGGACTAGCGGGTTACGAGCAGTACTTC.

Comments on this clone: The sample contains more than one DNA sequence encoding this CDR3. The chain links TRBV9 to TRBJ2-2, with 10 bases fitting TRBD2. The V and J ends lost 0 bases and 3 bases, in that order; junction bases with no gene match: 2. Germline V gene data show CDR1 as SGDLS and CDR2 as YYNGEE. The CDR3 runs 16 residues. CDR3 amino acids: CASSVELAGDTGELFF. In DNA form, the CDR3 reads TGTGCCAGCAGCGTAGAGCTAGCGGGGGACACCGGGGAGCTGTTTTTT.

In this sample, this clone turned up a few times. The chain joins TRBV7-2 to TRBJ1-1, with 7 bases aligning to TRBD1. Trimming cost V 5 bases and J 6 bases; bases outside gene matches: 6. CDR3 length: 13 residues. Per the germline V gene, CDR1 is SGHTA and CDR2 is FQGNSA. CDR3 in amino acids: CASSAQGGPEAFF. The CDR3 bases are TGTGCCAGCAGCGCTCAGGGGGGCCCTGAAGCTTTCTTT.

The rearrangement joins TRBV18 to TRBJ1-3, with no clear D. The CDR3 is 15 residues long. V lost 2 bases and J 0 bases, leaving 8 bases between the germline ends. Germline V gives CDR1 KGHSH, CDR2 LQKENI. The CDR3: CASSPGGSSGNTIYF. CDR3 bases: TGTGCCAGCTCACCAGGTGGGAGCTCTGGAAACACCATATATTTT.

The genes are TRBV10-3 and TRBJ1-2; possibly TRBD1 for D (5 bases). This CDR3 comprises 14 residues. In germline, CDR1 is ENHRY, CDR2 SYGVKD. Trimming shortened V by 0 bases and J by 4 bases, and 9 bases separated the two germline ends. This CDR3 reads CAISESTGRYGYTF. The CDR3, as DNA: TGTGCCATCAGTGAGTCGACGGGACGCTATGGCTACACCTTC.

This chain links TRBV9 with TRBJ2-7, with D perhaps being TRBD1 or TRBD2 (5 bases each). The V end was cut by 0 bases, the J end by 4 bases, with 11 bases between. The CDR3 sequence is 14 residues long. The germline V gene has CDR1 SGDLS and CDR2 YYNGEE. CDR3 nucleotide sequence: TGTGCCAGCAGCGTAGGGGTGGGGGAGTACGAGCAGTACTTC. This sequence encodes CASSVGVGEYEQYF.

V is TRBV2 and J is TRBJ2-3; D is ambiguous. This CDR3 has 13 amino acids. The V end was cut by 6 bases, the J end by 0 bases, with 7 bases between. Germline V gene sequence: CDR1 SNHLY, CDR2 FYNNEI. CDR3 sequence: CASRETSTDTQYF. The DNA of the CDR3 is TGTGCCAGCAGGGAAACTAGCACAGATACGCAGTATTTT.

The rearrangement joins TRBV6-5 to TRBJ1-2; weak D call: TRBD1 (6 bases). Deletions cut 11 bases from V and 0 bases from J, with 19 bases between. The CDR3 totals 15 residues. The germline V gene encodes CDR1 MNHEY and CDR2 SVGAGI. The CDR3 here is CAGIQGPLANYGYTF. CDR3 in DNA: TGTGCCGGAATACAGGGACCTTTAGCTAACTATGGCTACACCTTC.

The rearrangement uses TRBV11-3 and TRBJ2-7, with TRBD2 matching over 14 bases. Per the germline V gene, CDR1 is SGHNT and CDR2 is YENEEA. The CDR3 extends over 14 amino acids. After removal of 5 bases from V and 6 bases from J, the junction contained 3 bases not matched to a gene. CDR3: CASSPGLAGAEQYF. DNA of the CDR3: TGTGCCAGCAGCCCGGGACTAGCGGGAGCCGAGCAGTACTTC.

The rearrangement links TRBV10-3 to TRBJ2-7; 11 bases fit TRBD1. This CDR3 region has 15 residues. The V gene's germline CDR1 is ENHRY and CDR2 SYGVKD. The J segment lost 2 bases and the V segment lost 2 bases, leaving 2 bases of the junction unmatched. CDR3 sequence: CAISEGDRGTYEQYF. DNA of the CDR3: TGTGCCATCAGTGAGGGGGACAGGGGGACCTACGAGCAGTACTTC.

The chain carries TRBV4-1 and TRBJ1-2; 9 positions match TRBD1. There are 17 residues in the CDR3. Germline CDR1 and CDR2: MGHRA and YSYEKL. V lost 4 bases to trimming and J lost 0 bases; unmatched junction nucleotides: 9. CDR3 in amino acids: CASSRQQGANSNYGYTF. In nucleotides, the CDR3 is TGCGCCAGCAGCCGCCAACAGGGGGCCAATTCTAACTATGGCTACACCTTC.

The rearrangement links TRBV7-2 to TRBJ2-1; D is unclear. Germline values: CDR1 SGHTA, CDR2 FQGNSA. The CDR3 contains 15 residues. V lost 0 bases, J lost 2 bases, and 8 bases lay in between. CDR3 sequence: CASSLARGTYNEQFF. CDR3 sequence (DNA): TGTGCCAGCAGCTTAGCGAGAGGAACCTACAATGAGCAGTTCTTC.

The chain has TRBV9 and TRBJ1-6; a possible D gene is TRBD1 (6 bases). This CDR3 is 20 amino acids long. Germline loops: CDR1 SGDLS, CDR2 YYNGEE. Between the trimmed V and J ends, which lost 1 base and 4 bases, there was a span of 24 bases. In nucleotides, the CDR3 is TGTGCCAGCAGCGTAACCCCTCTTTCAGGGGCGTCGCGATATAATTCACCCCTCCACTTT. Translating gives CASSVTPLSGASRYNSPLHF. Filled out from reference TRBV9 and TRBJ1-6, the complete variable domain reads DSGVTQTPKHLITATGQRVTLRCSPRSGDLSVYWYQQSLDQGLQFLIQYYNGEERAKGNILERFSAQQFPDLHSELNLSSLELGDSALYFCASSVTPLSGASRYNSPLHFGNGTRLTVT.

V gene TRBV4-1 combines with J gene TRBJ2-3; D may be TRBD2 (5 bases). The CDR3 has 15 residues. CDR1 and CDR2 (germline): MGHRA, YSYEKL. V lost 4 bases and J 0 bases, leaving 11 bases between the germline ends. Here the CDR3 reads CASSPPRVSTDTQYF. CDR3 sequence (DNA): TGCGCCAGCAGCCCTCCGAGGGTAAGCACAGATACGCAGTATTTT.

The CDR3 nucleotides read TGCGCCAGCAGCCCCGGGACAGTCCTTAACACTATGAACACTGAAGCTTTCTTT. This sequence encodes CASSPGTVLNTMNTEAFF. The chain joins TRBV5-1 to TRBJ1-1, with 7 bases matching TRBD1. The J segment lost 0 bases and the V segment lost 4 bases, leaving 15 bases of the junction unmatched. The CDR3 is 18 amino acids. Germline V CDR1 and CDR2: SGHRS, YFSETQ. Full variable domain (rest looked up from reference TRBV5-1 and TRBJ1-1): KAGVTQTPRYLIKTRGQQVTLSCSPISGHRSVSWYQQTPGQGLQFLFEYFSETQRNKGNFPGRFSGRQFSNSRSEMNVSTLELGDSALYLCASSPGTVLNTMNTEAFFGQGTRLTVV.

In its sample, this clone was seen once. The junction differs from germline at one of its ends, possibly a read error. The chain employs TRBV30 and TRBJ1-2; D remains ambiguous. The CDR3 consists of 11 residues. Germline V gene data show CDR1 as GTSNPN and CDR2 as SVGIG (reference sequence). CDR3 DNA: TGTGCCTGGAGTGTATCGGCCAGGCCCTTCTTC. Its translation is CAWSVSARPFF.

The chain recombines TRBV19 with TRBJ1-2, with 7 bases aligning to TRBD1. The CDR3 covers 14 residues. CDR1 is LNHDA and CDR2 is SQIVND in the germline V gene (reference sequence). V lost 3 bases to trimming and J lost 8 bases; unmatched junction nucleotides: 9. The CDR3, as DNA: TGTGCCAGTAGTATCGGGACAGCCTCTAAAGGCTACACCTTC. It yields the protein CASSIGTASKGYTF.